A selection of T cell receptor beta chains follows, all from one sample in a study of blood T cell repertoires in COVID-19. Using immunoSEQ multiplex PCR, the repertoire was profiled, and TCRdb retains in-frame clones only, with some absent. The sample comprises 100,000 or so clones, under 90% of which are singletons, and over 15% rests with the top ten. Specimen: peripheral blood. The receptors shown here come from a human donor in a cohort sampled during active COVID-19. The CDR3 runs from the conserved cysteine through the conserved F or W. Each record gives: clone size, D gene, V gene, J gene, CDR3 protein, CDR3 DNA. A D gene is named only where the DNA matches it firmly. Clone size is stated in some rows and not others, as once, few, many or a class when expanded.

clone size: -; D gene: -; V gene: TRBV12-1; J gene: TRBJ2-7; CDR3 protein: CASSPPYEQYF; CDR3 DNA: TGTGCCAGCAGCCCTCCCTACGAGCAGTACTTC
clone size: once; D gene: TRBD2; V gene: TRBV7-9; J gene: TRBJ2-7; CDR3 protein: CASSVGATSGGKGQYF; CDR3 DNA: TGTGCCAGCAGCGTAGGTGCGACTAGCGGGGGTAAGGGGCAGTACTTC
clone size: -; D gene: TRBD1; V gene: TRBV30; J gene: TRBJ1-1; CDR3 protein: CAWNRQGATEAFF; CDR3 DNA: TGTGCCTGGAACCGACAGGGGGCCACTGAAGCTTTCTTT
clone size: -; D gene: -; V gene: TRBV11-2; J gene: TRBJ2-5; CDR3 protein: CASSVEQLETQYF; CDR3 DNA: TGTGCCAGCAGCGTAGAGCAGTTAGAGACCCAGTACTTC
clone size: few; D gene: -; V gene: TRBV19; J gene: TRBJ1-6; CDR3 protein: CASSWGFDSPLHF; CDR3 DNA: TGTGCCAGTAGTTGGGGCTTCGACTCACCCCTCCACTTT
clone size: few; D gene: -; V gene: TRBV20-1; J gene: TRBJ1-1; CDR3 protein: CSALANTEAFF; CDR3 DNA: TGCAGTGCCCTAGCAAACACTGAAGCTTTCTTT
clone size: -; D gene: TRBD2; V gene: TRBV6-1; J gene: TRBJ2-4; CDR3 protein: CASSVLAGDVKNIQYF; CDR3 DNA: TGTGCCAGCAGTGTCCTAGCGGGAGACGTCAAAAACATTCAGTACTTC
clone size: -; D gene: -; V gene: TRBV7-8; J gene: TRBJ1-1; CDR3 protein: CASSSPALGANTEAFF; CDR3 DNA: TGTGCCAGCAGCTCCCCCGCGCTGGGGGCGAACACTGAAGCTTTCTTT
clone size: -; D gene: -; V gene: TRBV9; J gene: TRBJ1-5; CDR3 protein: CASSVDWSVNQPQHF; CDR3 DNA: TGTGCCAGCAGCGTAGATTGGTCGGTAAATCAGCCCCAGCATTTT
clone size: -; D gene: TRBD1; V gene: TRBV29-1; J gene: TRBJ2-3; CDR3 protein: CSSGKGAGTDTQYF; CDR3 DNA: TGCAGCTCGGGGAAGGGGGCAGGTACAGATACGCAGTATTTT
clone size: -; D gene: -; V gene: TRBV18; J gene: TRBJ1-3; CDR3 protein: CASSPIRSGNTIYF; CDR3 DNA: TGTGCCAGCTCACCCATTCGGTCTGGAAACACCATATATTTT
clone size: -; D gene: -; V gene: TRBV2; J gene: TRBJ1-1; CDR3 protein: CASSGWAVAFF; CDR3 DNA: TGTGCCAGCAGTGGGTGGGCCGTCGCTTTCTTT
clone size: -; D gene: TRBD2; V gene: TRBV7-2; J gene: TRBJ2-7; CDR3 protein: CASSPPREWREGAYEQYF; CDR3 DNA: TGTGCCAGCAGCCCGCCTAGGGAGTGGCGGGAGGGGGCCTACGAGCAGTACTTC
clone size: -; D gene: -; V gene: TRBV19; J gene: TRBJ1-1; CDR3 protein: CASSPLWRESSGFTEAFF; CDR3 DNA: TGTGCCAGTAGTCCCTTATGGAGGGAGAGTTCAGGGTTCACTGAAGCTTTCTTT
clone size: -; D gene: TRBD2; V gene: TRBV27; J gene: TRBJ2-3; CDR3 protein: CASTPLIGLAASTDTQYF; CDR3 DNA: TGTGCCAGCACGCCGCTTATCGGGCTAGCGGCCAGCACAGATACGCAGTATTTT
clone size: -; D gene: TRBD1; V gene: TRBV28; J gene: TRBJ1-2; CDR3 protein: CASSPRSWTGNYGYTF; CDR3 DNA: TGTGCCAGCAGTCCCCGATCTTGGACAGGGAACTATGGCTACACCTTC
clone size: few; D gene: -; V gene: TRBV5-1; J gene: TRBJ1-6; CDR3 protein: CASSIGEKSPLHF; CDR3 DNA: TGCGCCAGCAGCATTGGGGAGAAGTCACCCCTCCACTTT
clone size: few; D gene: -; V gene: TRBV11-2; J gene: TRBJ2-1; CDR3 protein: CASSLVRAAYNEQFF; CDR3 DNA: TGTGCCAGCAGCTTAGTCAGGGCCGCCTACAATGAGCAGTTCTTC
clone size: -; D gene: -; V gene: TRBV20-1; J gene: TRBJ2-3; CDR3 protein: CSASPSGTDTQYF; CDR3 DNA: TGCAGTGCTAGTCCTAGCGGCACAGATACGCAGTATTTT